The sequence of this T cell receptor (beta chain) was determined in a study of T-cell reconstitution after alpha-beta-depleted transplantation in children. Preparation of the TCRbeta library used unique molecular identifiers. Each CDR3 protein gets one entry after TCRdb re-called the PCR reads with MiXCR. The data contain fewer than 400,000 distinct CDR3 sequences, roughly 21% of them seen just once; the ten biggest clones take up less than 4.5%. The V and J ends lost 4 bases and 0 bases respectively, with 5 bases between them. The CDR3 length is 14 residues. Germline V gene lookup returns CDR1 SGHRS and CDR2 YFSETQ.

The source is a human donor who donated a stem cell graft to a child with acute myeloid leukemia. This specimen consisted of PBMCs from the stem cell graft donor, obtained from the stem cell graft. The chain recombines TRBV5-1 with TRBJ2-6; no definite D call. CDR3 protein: CASSPFSGANVLTF. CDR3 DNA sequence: TGCGCCAGCAGCCCCTTCTCTGGGGCCAACGTCCTGACTTTC. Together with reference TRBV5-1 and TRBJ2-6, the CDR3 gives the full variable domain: KAGVTQTPRYLIKTRGQQVTLSCSPISGHRSVSWYQQTPGQGLQFLFEYFSETQRNKGNFPGRFSGRQFSNSRSEMNVSTLELGDSALYLCASSPFSGANVLTFGAGSRLTVL.